One and the same sample provided the 6 T cell receptor beta chains below, sequenced in a study of regulatory T cells in long-lasting Graves disease. Time point reported: persistent/refractory GD, antithyroid drugs over 5 years with positive TRAb. Researchers made the TCR library from RNA that was extracted from PBMCs. iRepertoire HTBI primers and Arm-PCR of CDR3 regions built TCR beta libraries. MiXCR, run by TCRdb on the multiplex PCR reads, gives a single entry per CDR3 protein. The sample lists roughly 470,000 distinct CDR3 sequences; about a fifth were seen once. The sequencing used peripheral blood mononuclear cells (PBMCs), collected when the disease was refractory, from a patient treated with antithyroid drugs. Receptor source: a female donor with Graves disease.

This clonotype was found many times. V usage is TRBV12-3 or TRBV12-4 and J usage is TRBJ2-7; TRBD2 might be the D (7 bases). V shed 7 bases and J shed 4 bases, with 23 bases lying between them. This CDR3 comprises 16 residues. The CDR3 DNA sequence: TGTGCCAGCACCTATGACTTGGGGGGGGGCAGGTACGAGCAGTACTTC. Amino acids: CASTYDLGGGRYEQYF.

The CDR3 coding sequence is TGTGCCAGCAGCGCCCGTGACACGTCTGGGGCCAACGTCCTGACTTTC. It codes for CASSARDTSGANVLTF. The rearrangement uses TRBV5-4 and TRBJ2-6; D unresolved. With 4 bases removed from V and 1 base from J, the gap between germline ends came to 12 bases. The CDR3 spans 16 residues. CDR1 SGHNT and CDR2 YYREEE come from the germline V gene (reference sequence).

This clonotype showed up many times. The V call is TRBV20-1, the J call TRBJ1-1, with D unresolved. CDR1 DFQATT and CDR2 SNEGSKA come from the germline V gene (reference sequence). Trimming removed 2 bases at V and 0 bases at J, with 7 bases between. CDR3 length: 13 residues. The CDR3 loop is CSARPTVNTEAFF. CDR3 in DNA: TGCAGTGCTAGACCTACAGTGAACACTGAAGCTTTCTTT.

This clonotype was recorded at least ten times. CDR3 coding DNA: TGCAGTGCTAGCTTCGGACAGCCCTACGAGCAGTACTTC. Its translation: CSASFGQPYEQYF. This chain links TRBV20-1 with TRBJ2-7; a weak D match, TRBD1 (6 bases). Trimming shortened V by 3 bases and J by 2 bases, and 11 bases separated the two germline ends. This CDR3 is 13 amino acids long. From germline, CDR1 is DFQATT and CDR2 SNEGSKA (reference sequence).

This clonotype was counted a few times. This chain connects TRBV15 to TRBJ1-2; weak D call: TRBD1 (5 bases). Between the trimmed V and J ends, which lost 3 bases and 6 bases, there was a span of 20 bases. This CDR3 has 16 amino acids. The germline CDR1 and CDR2 sequences are LNHNV and YYDKDF (reference sequence). DNA of the CDR3: TGTGCCACCAGCAGTCAACGGGGGGGGGGTGGGAATGGCTACACCTTC. Translated: CATSSQRGGGGNGYTF.

This clonotype was counted ten times or more. The CDR3 DNA reads as TGTGCCAGCACCCTCACCGGTGGCGGAAACTACGAGCAGTACTTC. It translates to CASTLTGGGNYEQYF. The chain employs TRBV28 and TRBJ2-7; D is undetermined. CDR3 length: 15 amino acids. V lost 7 bases and J 3 bases, leaving 19 bases between the germline ends. Germline V gene data show CDR1 as MDHEN and CDR2 as SYDVKM.